The present TCR beta chain was sequenced within a study of shared clonotypes between healthy human individuals. Broader study findings: Naive CD4 clonotype sharing across a handful of donors was around 5%. The rarefaction results pointed to incomplete sorted-subset sequencing despite large depth.

The germline CDR1 and CDR2 sequences are SGHRS and YFSETQ. With 7 bases removed from V and 2 bases from J, the gap between germline ends came to 13 bases. This CDR3 has 14 residues. TCRdb's copy holds only in-frame clones and misses some; the assay was immunoSEQ multiplex PCR. The sample gives a few million clones, approximately 95% of which show up once; approximately 0.4% is in the top ten. Comment on this clone: The antigen remains undetermined.

The clonotype was recovered from a man between 18 and 29 years old in good health. Some clones in this sample may be carry-over from other donors' samples. J is TRBJ1-3 and V is TRBV5-1, with D perhaps matching TRBD1 (6 bases). Material: naive CD4+ T cells from PBMCs. Subset specified: CD45RA+ positively selected. The CDR3 reads CASGKTGTGNTIYF. DNA of the CDR3: TGCGCCAGCGGCAAAACAGGGACTGGAAACACCATATATTTT.